This T cell receptor (beta chain) was documented in a study of radiotherapy plus CTLA-4 blockade in lung cancer. Study-level findings and limits: The study found tumor-derived TCR clones expanded in blood after radiotherapy plus ipilimumab. In blood, early T cell clone dynamics reportedly predicted response best, together with interferon-beta.

Generated by immunoSEQ multiplex PCR, the TCRdb table keeps only in-frame clones and is missing some. The sample includes 35,000 to 55,000 clones, around 70% seen only once; the top ten take over 20%. Details on this clone: Its matching antigen is unknown.

Trimming took 0 bases from V and 3 from J, leaving 13 bases between them. The CDR3 is made up of 17 amino acids. Germline V gene data show CDR1 as SGHRS and CDR2 as YFSETQ. This clonotype was obtained from a human donor with non-small cell lung cancer who had a partial response to radiotherapy plus ipilimumab. V and J are TRBV5-1 and TRBJ1-6, with D hard to call. The sequences come from peripheral blood, collected from a patient treated with radiotherapy plus ipilimumab. CDR3 residues: CASSLDSRLDYNSPLHF. For the CDR3, the DNA is TGCGCCAGCAGCTTGGACAGCCGGTTAGACTATAATTCACCCCTCCACTTT.